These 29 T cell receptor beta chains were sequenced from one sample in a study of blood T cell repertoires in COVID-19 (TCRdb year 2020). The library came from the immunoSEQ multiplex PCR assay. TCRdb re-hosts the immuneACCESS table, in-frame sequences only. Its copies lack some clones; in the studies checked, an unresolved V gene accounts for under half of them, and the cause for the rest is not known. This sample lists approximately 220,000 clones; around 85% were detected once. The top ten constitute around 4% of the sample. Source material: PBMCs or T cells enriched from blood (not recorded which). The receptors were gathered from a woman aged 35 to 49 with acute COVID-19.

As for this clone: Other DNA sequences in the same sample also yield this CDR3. The CDR3 spells CASSMGTSGTYEQYF. CDR3 DNA: TGTGCCAGTAGCATGGGGACTAGCGGAACCTACGAGCAGTACTTC. This chain connects TRBV19 to TRBJ2-7; TRBD2 matches at 11 bases. Trimming at V came to 6 bases and at J to 2 bases, leaving 6 bases not matched to a gene. Per germline, CDR1 LNHDA and CDR2 SQIVND (reference sequence). This CDR3 is 15 amino acids long.

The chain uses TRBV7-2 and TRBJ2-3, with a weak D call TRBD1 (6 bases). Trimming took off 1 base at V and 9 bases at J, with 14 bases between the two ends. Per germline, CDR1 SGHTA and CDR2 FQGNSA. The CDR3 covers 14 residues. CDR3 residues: CASSLEQGRGTQYF. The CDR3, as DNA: TGTGCCAGCAGCTTAGAACAGGGCCGCGGCACGCAGTATTTT.

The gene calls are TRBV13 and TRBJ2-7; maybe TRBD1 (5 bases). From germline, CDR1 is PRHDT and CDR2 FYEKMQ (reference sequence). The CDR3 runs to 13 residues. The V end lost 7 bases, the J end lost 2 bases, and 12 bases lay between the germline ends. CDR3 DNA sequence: TGTGCCAGCAAGGGGATGCCGACCTACGAGCAGTACTTC. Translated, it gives CASKGMPTYEQYF.

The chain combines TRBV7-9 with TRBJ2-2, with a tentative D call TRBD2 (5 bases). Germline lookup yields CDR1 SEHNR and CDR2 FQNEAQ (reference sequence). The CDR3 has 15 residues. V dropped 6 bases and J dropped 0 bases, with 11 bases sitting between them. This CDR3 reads CASSKWTANTGELFF. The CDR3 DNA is TGTGCCAGCAGTAAATGGACTGCGAACACCGGGGAGCTGTTTTTT.

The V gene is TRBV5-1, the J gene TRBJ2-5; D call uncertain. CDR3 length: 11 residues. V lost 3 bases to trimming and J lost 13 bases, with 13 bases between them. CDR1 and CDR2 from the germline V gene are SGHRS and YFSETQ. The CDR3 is CASSSGRSPYF. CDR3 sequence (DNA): TGCGCCAGCAGCTCTGGTCGGTCGCCGTACTTC.

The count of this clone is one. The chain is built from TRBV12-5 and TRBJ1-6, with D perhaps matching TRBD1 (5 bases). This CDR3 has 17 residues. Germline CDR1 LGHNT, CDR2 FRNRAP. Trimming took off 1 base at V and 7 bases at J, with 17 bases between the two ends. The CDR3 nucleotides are TGTGCTAGTGGTTTGGAGTCAGGAGCAGGGTTCAATTCACCCCTCCACTTT. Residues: CASGLESGAGFNSPLHF.

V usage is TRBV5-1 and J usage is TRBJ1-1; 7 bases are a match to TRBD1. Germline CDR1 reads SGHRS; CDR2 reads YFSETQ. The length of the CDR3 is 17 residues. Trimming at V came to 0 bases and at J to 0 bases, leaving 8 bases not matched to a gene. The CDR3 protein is CASSLVAGGGLNTEAFF. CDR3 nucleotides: TGCGCCAGCAGCTTGGTAGCAGGGGGTGGTTTGAACACTGAAGCTTTCTTT.

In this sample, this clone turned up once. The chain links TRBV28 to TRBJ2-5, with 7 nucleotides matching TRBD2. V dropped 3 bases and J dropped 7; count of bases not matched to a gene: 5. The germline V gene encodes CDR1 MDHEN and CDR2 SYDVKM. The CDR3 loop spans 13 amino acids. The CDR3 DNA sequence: TGTGCCAGCAGTTTGCGGGAGTACGGGACCCAGTACTTC. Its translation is CASSLREYGTQYF.

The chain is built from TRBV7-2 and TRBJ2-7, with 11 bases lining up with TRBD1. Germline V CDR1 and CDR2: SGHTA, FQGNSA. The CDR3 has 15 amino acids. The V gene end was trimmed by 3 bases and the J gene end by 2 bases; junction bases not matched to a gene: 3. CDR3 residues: CASSLTGQGAYEQYF. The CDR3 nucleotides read TGTGCCAGCAGCTTGACGGGACAGGGGGCCTACGAGCAGTACTTC.

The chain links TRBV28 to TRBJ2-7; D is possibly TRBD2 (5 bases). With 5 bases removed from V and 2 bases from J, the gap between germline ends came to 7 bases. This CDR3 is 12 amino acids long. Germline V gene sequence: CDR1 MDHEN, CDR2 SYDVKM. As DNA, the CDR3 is TGTGCCAGCAGTGAACTAGCCTACGAGCAGTACTTC. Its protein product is CASSELAYEQYF.

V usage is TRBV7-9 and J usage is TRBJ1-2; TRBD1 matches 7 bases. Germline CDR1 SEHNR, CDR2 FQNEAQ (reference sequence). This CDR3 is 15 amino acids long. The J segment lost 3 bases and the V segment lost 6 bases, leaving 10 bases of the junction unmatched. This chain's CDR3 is CASSQTDRAYYGYTF. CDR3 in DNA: TGTGCCAGCAGTCAAACTGACAGGGCTTACTATGGCTACACCTTC.

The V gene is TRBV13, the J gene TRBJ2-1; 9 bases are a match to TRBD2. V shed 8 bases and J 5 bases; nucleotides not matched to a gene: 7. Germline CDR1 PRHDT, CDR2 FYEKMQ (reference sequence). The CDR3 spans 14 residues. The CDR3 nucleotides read TGTGCCAGCTCATCCGGGACTAGCCACAATGAGCAGTTCTTC. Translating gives CASSSGTSHNEQFF.

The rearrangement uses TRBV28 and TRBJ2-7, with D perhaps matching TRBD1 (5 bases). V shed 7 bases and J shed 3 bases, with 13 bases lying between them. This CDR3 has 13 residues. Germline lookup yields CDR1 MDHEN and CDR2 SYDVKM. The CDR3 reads CASIGASGYEQYF. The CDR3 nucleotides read TGTGCCAGCATTGGGGCCTCGGGCTACGAGCAGTACTTC.

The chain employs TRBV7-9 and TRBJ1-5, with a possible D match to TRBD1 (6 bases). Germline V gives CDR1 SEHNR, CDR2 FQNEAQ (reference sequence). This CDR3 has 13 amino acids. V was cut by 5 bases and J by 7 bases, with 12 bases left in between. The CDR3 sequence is CASSKDSAQPQHF. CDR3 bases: TGTGCCAGCAGCAAGGACAGCGCGCAGCCCCAGCATTTT. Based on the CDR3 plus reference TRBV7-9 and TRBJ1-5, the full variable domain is DTGVSQNPRHKITKRGQNVTFRCDPISEHNRLYWYRQTLGQGPEFLTYFQNEAQLEKSRLLSDRFSAERPKGSFSTLEIQRTEQGDSAMYLCASSKDSAQPQHFGDGTRLSIL.

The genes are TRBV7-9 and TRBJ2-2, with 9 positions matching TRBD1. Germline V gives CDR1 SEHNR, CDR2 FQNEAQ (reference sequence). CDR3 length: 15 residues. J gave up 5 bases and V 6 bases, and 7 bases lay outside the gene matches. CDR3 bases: TGTGCCAGCAGGTCGACAGGGGGTCCGACCGGGGAGCTGTTTTTT. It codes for CASRSTGGPTGELFF.

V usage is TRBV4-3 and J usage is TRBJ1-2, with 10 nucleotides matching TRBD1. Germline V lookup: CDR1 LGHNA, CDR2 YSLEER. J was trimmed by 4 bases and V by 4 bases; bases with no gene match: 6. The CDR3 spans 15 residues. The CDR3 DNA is TGCGCCAGCAGCCTAAAGACAGGGGGCGGCTATGGCTACACCTTC. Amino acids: CASSLKTGGGYGYTF.

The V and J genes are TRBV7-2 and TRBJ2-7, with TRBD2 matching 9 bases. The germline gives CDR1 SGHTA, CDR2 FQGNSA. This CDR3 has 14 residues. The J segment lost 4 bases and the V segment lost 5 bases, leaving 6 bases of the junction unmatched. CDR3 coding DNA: TGTGCCAGCAGCAAGGGACTAGCCGGGTACGAGCAGTACTTC. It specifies CASSKGLAGYEQYF. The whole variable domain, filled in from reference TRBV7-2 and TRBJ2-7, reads GAGVSQSPSNKVTEKGKDVELRCDPISGHTALYWYRQSLGQGLEFLIYFQGNSAPDKSGLPSDRFSAERTGGSVSTLTIQRTQQEDSAVYLCASSKGLAGYEQYFGPGTRLTVT.

The CDR3 here is CASGGLNGEAFF. The DNA for the CDR3 is TGCGCCAGTGGAGGACTGAATGGGGAAGCTTTCTTT. This chain uses TRBV5-1 with TRBJ1-1; D not certain. Trimming left V 8 bases short and J 8 bases short, with 16 bases between. The CDR3 contains 12 residues. The germline V gene has CDR1 SGHRS and CDR2 YFSETQ.

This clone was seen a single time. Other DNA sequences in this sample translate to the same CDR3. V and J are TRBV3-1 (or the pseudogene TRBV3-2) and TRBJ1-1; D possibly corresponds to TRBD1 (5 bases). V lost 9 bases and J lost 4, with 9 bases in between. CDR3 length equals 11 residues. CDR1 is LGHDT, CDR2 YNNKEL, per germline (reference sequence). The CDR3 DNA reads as TGTGCCAGTAGGGGTGGCACTGAAGCTTTCTTT. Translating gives CASRGGTEAFF.

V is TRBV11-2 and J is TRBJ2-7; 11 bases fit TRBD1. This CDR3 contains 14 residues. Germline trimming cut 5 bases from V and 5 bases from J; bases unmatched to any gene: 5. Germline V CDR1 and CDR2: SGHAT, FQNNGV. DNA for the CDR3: TGTGCCAGCAGCATCGGGACAGGGGGGCACGAGCAGTACTTC. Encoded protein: CASSIGTGGHEQYF. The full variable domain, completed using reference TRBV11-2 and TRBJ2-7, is EAGVAQSPRYKIIEKRQSVAFWCNPISGHATLYWYQQILGQGPKLLIQFQNNGVVDDSQLPKDRFSAERLKGVDSTLKIQPAKLEDSAVYLCASSIGTGGHEQYFGPGTRLTVT.

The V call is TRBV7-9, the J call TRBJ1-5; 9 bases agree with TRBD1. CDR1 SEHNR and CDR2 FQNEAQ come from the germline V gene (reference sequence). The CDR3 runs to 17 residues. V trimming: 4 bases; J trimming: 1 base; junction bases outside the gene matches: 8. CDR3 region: CASSWGTGGASNQPQHF. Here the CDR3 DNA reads TGTGCCAGCAGCTGGGGAACAGGGGGCGCGAGCAATCAGCCCCAGCATTTT.

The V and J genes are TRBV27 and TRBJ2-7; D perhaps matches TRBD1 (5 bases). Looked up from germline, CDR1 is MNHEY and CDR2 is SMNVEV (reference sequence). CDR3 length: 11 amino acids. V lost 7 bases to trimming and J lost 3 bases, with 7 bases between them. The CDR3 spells CASTQGYEQYF. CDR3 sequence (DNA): TGTGCCAGCACCCAGGGCTACGAGCAGTACTTC.

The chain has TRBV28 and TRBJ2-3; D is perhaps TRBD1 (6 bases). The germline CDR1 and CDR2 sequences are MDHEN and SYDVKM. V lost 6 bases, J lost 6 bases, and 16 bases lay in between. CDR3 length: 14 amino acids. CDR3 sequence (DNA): TGTGCCAGCAGGGATCAGGGGAACCGGGATACGCAGTATTTT. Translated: CASRDQGNRDTQYF.

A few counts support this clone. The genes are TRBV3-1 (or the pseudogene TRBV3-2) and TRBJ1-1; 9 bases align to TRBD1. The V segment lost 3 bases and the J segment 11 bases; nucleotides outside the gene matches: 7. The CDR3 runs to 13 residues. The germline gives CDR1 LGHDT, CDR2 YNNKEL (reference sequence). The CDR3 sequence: CASSQLRTGEAFF. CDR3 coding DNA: TGTGCCAGCAGCCAGCTCCGGACAGGGGAGGCTTTCTTT.

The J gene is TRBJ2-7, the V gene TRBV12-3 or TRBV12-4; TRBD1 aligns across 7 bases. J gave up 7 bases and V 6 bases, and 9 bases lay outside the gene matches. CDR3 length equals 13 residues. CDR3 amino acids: CASRTGPWGEQYF. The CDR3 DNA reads TGTGCCAGCAGGACAGGGCCTTGGGGGGAGCAGTACTTC.

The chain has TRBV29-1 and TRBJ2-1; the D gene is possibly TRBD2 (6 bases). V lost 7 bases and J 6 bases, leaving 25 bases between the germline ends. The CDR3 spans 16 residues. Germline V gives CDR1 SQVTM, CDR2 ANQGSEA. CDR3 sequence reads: CSGGGGVLTRGNEQFF. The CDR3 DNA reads TGCAGCGGCGGAGGTGGGGTGCTGACTAGAGGCAATGAGCAGTTCTTC.

CDR3 nucleotide sequence: TGTGCCAGCAGGAAGGCCGGGACAGTTAATGAAAAACTGTTTTTT. This gives the protein CASRKAGTVNEKLFF. The chain employs TRBV5-6 and TRBJ1-4, with 7 positions matching TRBD1. CDR3 size: 15 residues. V lost 5 bases and J lost 4; bases outside the gene matches: 8. The V gene's germline CDR1 is SGHDT and CDR2 YYEEEE.

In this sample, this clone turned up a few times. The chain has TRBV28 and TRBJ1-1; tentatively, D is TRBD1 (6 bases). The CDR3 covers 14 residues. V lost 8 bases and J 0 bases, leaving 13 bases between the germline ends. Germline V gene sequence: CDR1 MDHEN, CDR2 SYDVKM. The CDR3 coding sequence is TGTGCCAGCCTCCCCGGGACAATGAACACTGAAGCTTTCTTT. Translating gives CASLPGTMNTEAFF.

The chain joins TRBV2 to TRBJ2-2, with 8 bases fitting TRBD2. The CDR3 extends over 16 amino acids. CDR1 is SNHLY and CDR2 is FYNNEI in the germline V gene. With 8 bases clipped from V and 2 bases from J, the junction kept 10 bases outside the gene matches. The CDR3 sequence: CASVLGLALNTGELFF. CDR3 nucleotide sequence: TGTGCCAGCGTTTTAGGACTAGCCTTAAACACCGGGGAGCTGTTTTTT.